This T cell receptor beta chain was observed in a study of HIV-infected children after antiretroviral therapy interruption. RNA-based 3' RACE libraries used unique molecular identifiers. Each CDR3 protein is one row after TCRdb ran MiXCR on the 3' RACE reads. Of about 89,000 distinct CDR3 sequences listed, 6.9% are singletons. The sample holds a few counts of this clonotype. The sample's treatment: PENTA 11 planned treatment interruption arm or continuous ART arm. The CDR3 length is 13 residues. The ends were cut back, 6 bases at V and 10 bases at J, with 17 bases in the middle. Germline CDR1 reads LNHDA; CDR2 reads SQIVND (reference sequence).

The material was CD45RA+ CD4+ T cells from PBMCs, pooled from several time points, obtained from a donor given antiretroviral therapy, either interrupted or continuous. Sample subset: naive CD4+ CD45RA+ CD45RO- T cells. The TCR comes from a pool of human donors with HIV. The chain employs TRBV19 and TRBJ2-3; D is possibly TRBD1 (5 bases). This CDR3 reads CASSPPGNGAQYF. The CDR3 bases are TGTGCCAGTAGCCCCCCAGGGAACGGAGCGCAGTATTTT.